This is a list of T cell receptor beta chains from one sample in a study of cytomegalovirus exposure and HLA in healthy donors. Clones were sequenced by immunoSEQ multiplex PCR, and TCRdb holds only the in-frame ones, with some missing. In the table there are about 130,000 clones, about 74% of which are singletons. Sequenced: PBMCs. Receptor source: a man aged 25 to 40 in good health and CMV-seronegative. Both conserved end residues are part of each CDR3. A D gene is named only where the DNA matches it firmly. Not all rows give a size; the values are once, few, many and, for expanded clones, a class.

cdr3_aa	cdr3_nt	j_call	clone_size	d_call	v_call
CASVPGQGAGQPQHF	TGTGCCAGCGTTCCGGGACAGGGGGCAGGGCAGCCCCAGCATTTT	TRBJ1-5	NA	TRBD1	TRBV6-1
CASRQGGNEQYF	TGTGCCAGCAGGCAGGGAGGTAATGAGCAGTACTTC	TRBJ2-7	NA	NA	TRBV27
CASSLWPPGLARPEQYF	TGTGCCAGCAGTTTATGGCCTCCGGGACTAGCACGCCCCGAGCAGTACTTC	TRBJ2-7	NA	TRBD2	TRBV27
CASSPLGPPENEQFF	TGTGCCAGCTCACCACTGGGCCCACCTGAGAATGAGCAGTTCTTC	TRBJ2-1	NA	NA	TRBV18
CASAGGRRLGQGTGELFF	TGTGCCTCAGCGGGCGGGAGAAGGCTGGGGCAGGGAACCGGGGAGCTGTTTTTT	TRBJ2-2	NA	TRBD2	TRBV19
CATRIRSTEAFF	TGTGCCACCCGAATCCGGAGCACTGAAGCTTTCTTT	TRBJ1-1	NA	NA	TRBV19
CASSVESAAGYYEQYF	TGTGCCAGCAGCGTAGAAAGCGCGGCCGGATACTACGAGCAGTACTTC	TRBJ2-7	once	NA	TRBV9
CASSFEALGTDTQYF	TGTGCCAGCAGTTTCGAAGCCCTGGGCACAGATACGCAGTATTTT	TRBJ2-3	few	NA	TRBV27
CASSPGVLAGVQETQYF	TGCGCCAGCAGCCCTGGTGTGCTAGCGGGGGTCCAAGAGACCCAGTACTTC	TRBJ2-5	NA	TRBD2	TRBV5-1
CASSLSGGLGTEAFF	TGTGCCAGCAGCTTAAGTGGGGGCCTGGGCACTGAAGCTTTCTTT	TRBJ1-1	NA	NA	TRBV7-3
CASSLGGDEAFF	TGTGCCAGCAGTTTGGGGGGAGATGAAGCTTTCTTT	TRBJ1-1	few	NA	TRBV6-1
CASSLVLVNSNQPQHF	TGTGCCAGCAGTTTAGTTCTTGTAAATAGCAATCAGCCCCAGCATTTT	TRBJ1-5	few	NA	TRBV28
CASSEGQTQGTEAFF	TGTGCCAGCAGTGAGGGACAGACACAAGGAACTGAAGCTTTCTTT	TRBJ1-1	NA	TRBD1	TRBV2
CSARTGYEQFF	TGCAGTGCTAGGACAGGGTATGAGCAGTTCTTC	TRBJ2-1	NA	TRBD1	TRBV20-1
CASSGTSGVGAETQYF	TGTGCCAGCAGTGGGACTAGCGGGGTCGGGGCGGAGACCCAGTACTTC	TRBJ2-5	NA	TRBD2	TRBV6-1
CASSFRQGPGNTIYF	TGTGCCAGCAGCTTCAGACAGGGCCCTGGAAACACCATATATTTT	TRBJ1-3	NA	TRBD1	TRBV7-3
CASSLGRALGTDTQYF	TGTGCCAGCAGCCTCGGGAGGGCCCTCGGCACAGATACGCAGTATTTT	TRBJ2-3	NA	TRBD2	TRBV14
CASRTGQGGYNEQFF	TGTGCCAGCAGAACCGGACAGGGGGGATACAATGAGCAGTTCTTC	TRBJ2-1	few	TRBD1	TRBV2
CASDKLRRTSGRTEQFF	TGTGCCAGCGATAAACTGAGGAGGACTAGCGGGAGAACGGAGCAGTTCTTC	TRBJ2-1	NA	TRBD2	TRBV28
CASSGLLAAPGELFF	TGTGCCAGCAGTGGCCTCTTAGCGGCCCCCGGGGAGCTGTTTTTT	TRBJ2-2	NA	NA	TRBV6-1
CASSRDRGFGNTIYF	TGTGCCAGCAGTCGTGACAGGGGCTTTGGAAACACCATATATTTT	TRBJ1-3	NA	TRBD1	TRBV6-1
CASSRQGQGNTIYF	TGTGCCAGCAGTCGACAGGGACAGGGAAACACCATATATTTT	TRBJ1-3	NA	TRBD1	TRBV6-1
CASSLAQSTDQETQYF	TGTGCCAGCAGCTTAGCTCAATCGACAGACCAAGAGACCCAGTACTTC	TRBJ2-5	NA	NA	TRBV7-9
CASRAGPYTDTQYF	TGTGCCAGCCGAGCGGGACCTTACACAGATACGCAGTATTTT	TRBJ2-3	NA	TRBD2	TRBV7-2
CASSPVSSQAGVYNEQFF	TGTGCCAGCAGTCCTGTATCCTCCCAAGCGGGGGTATACAATGAGCAGTTCTTC	TRBJ2-1	NA	TRBD2	TRBV27
CASRATSGSKTGELFF	TGTGCCAGCAGAGCGACTAGCGGGAGTAAGACCGGGGAGCTGTTTTTT	TRBJ2-2	once	TRBD2	TRBV7-9
CASRDRGMYTEAFF	TGTGCCAGTAGGGACAGGGGTATGTACACTGAAGCTTTCTTT	TRBJ1-1	NA	TRBD1	TRBV19
CASSLTPNTEAFF	TGCGCCAGCAGCCTGACACCGAACACTGAAGCTTTCTTT	TRBJ1-1	NA	NA	TRBV5-1
CASSGPWGPTSGRASSYEQYF	TGTGCCAGCAGTGGGCCCTGGGGGCCGACTAGCGGGAGGGCCTCCTCCTACGAGCAGTACTTC	TRBJ2-7	few	TRBD2	TRBV2
CATSQGAPRTEAFF	TGCGCCACATCACAGGGGGCCCCCCGGACTGAAGCTTTCTTT	TRBJ1-1	NA	TRBD1	TRBV10-2
CAWSVLAGGLSTDTQYF	TGTGCCTGGAGTGTACTAGCGGGAGGGCTTAGCACAGATACGCAGTATTTT	TRBJ2-3	NA	TRBD2	TRBV30
CASSVDGGVSTDTQYF	TGTGCCAGCAGCGTAGATGGCGGGGTGAGCACAGATACGCAGTATTTT	TRBJ2-3	NA	NA	TRBV9
CASSSGLAGGGGELFF	TGCGCCAGCAGCTCCGGACTAGCGGGAGGGGGCGGGGAGCTGTTTTTT	TRBJ2-2	NA	TRBD2	TRBV5-1
CASSLGLQPYEQYF	TGTGCCAGCAGCTTGGGACTGCAACCCTACGAGCAGTACTTC	TRBJ2-7	NA	NA	TRBV5-4
CASGPGGAGNTIYF	TGTGCCAGCGGCCCTGGGGGGGCTGGAAACACCATATATTTT	TRBJ1-3	NA	NA	TRBV9
CASSRRQGGGMNEQFF	TGTGCCAGCAGCCGCCGACAGGGAGGAGGAATGAATGAGCAGTTCTTC	TRBJ2-1	NA	NA	TRBV4-2
CASSPIGQETQYF	TGTGCCAGCTCACCAATCGGGCAAGAGACCCAGTACTTC	TRBJ2-5	once	NA	TRBV18
CASSLAPQGSGANVLTF	TGTGCCAGCAGCTTGGCCCCCCAGGGCTCTGGGGCCAACGTCCTGACTTTC	TRBJ2-6	few	NA	TRBV5-4
CASSQESSGTNYEQFF	TGTGCCAGCAGCCAAGAATCTAGCGGGACTAACTATGAGCAGTTCTTC	TRBJ2-1	NA	TRBD2	TRBV4-2
CASSRDRGYYEQYF	TGTGCCAGTAGCCGGGACAGGGGTTATTACGAGCAGTACTTC	TRBJ2-7	NA	TRBD1	TRBV19
CASSYQGGQETQYF	TGTGCCAGCAGTTATCAAGGGGGCCAAGAGACCCAGTACTTC	TRBJ2-5	NA	NA	TRBV6-6
CAWSTGTVYGYTF	TGTGCCTGGAGCACCGGGACTGTCTATGGCTACACCTTC	TRBJ1-2	NA	NA	TRBV30
CASSLGWRAGVNTEAFF	TGTGCCAGCAGCTTAGGCTGGAGGGCGGGGGTGAACACTGAAGCTTTCTTT	TRBJ1-1	NA	NA	TRBV13
CASSWDRDETQYF	TGCGCCAGCAGCTGGGACAGGGACGAGACCCAGTACTTC	TRBJ2-5	NA	TRBD1	TRBV5-1
CASSLQGPNEKLFF	TGTGCCAGCAGCTTACAGGGGCCGAATGAAAAACTGTTTTTT	TRBJ1-4	NA	TRBD1	TRBV2
CASSPGTGGVLTDTRYF	TGTGCCAGCAGCCCAGGGACAGGGGGCGTTTTAACAGATACGCGGTATTTT	TRBJ2-3	NA	TRBD1	TRBV5-5
CASSLLSEDTEAFF	TGTGCCAGCAGTCTTCTTAGTGAGGACACTGAAGCTTTCTTT	TRBJ1-1	NA	NA	TRBV2